This T cell receptor (beta chain) derives from a study of Graves' ophthalmopathy and Graves' hyperthyroidism. There are many counts of this clonotype. The authors amplified TCR beta CDR3 regions, and they did so from RNA transcripts for repertoire sequencing. Amplification began with first-round RT-PCR using HTBI primers, then second-round multiplex PCR was performed. TCRdb re-analysed the multiplex PCR reads in MiXCR, keeping a single row per CDR3 protein. The sample records under 350,000 distinct CDR3 sequences, roughly 16% being singletons. CDR3 length: 12 residues. V lost 4 bases to trimming and J lost 2 bases, with 8 bases between them. Germline CDR1 is GTSNPN and CDR2 is SVGIG (reference sequence).

The specimen sequenced was peripheral blood. The V and J genes are TRBV30 and TRBJ1-2; D might be TRBD1 (6 bases). The sequence derives from an adult man with Graves' ophthalmopathy. The CDR3 is CAWNGQNYGYTF. The CDR3 nucleotides read TGTGCCTGGAACGGACAGAACTATGGCTACACCTTC.